The 21 T cell receptor beta chains presented below share a single source sample, sequenced in a study of T cells expressing NK-cell markers. TCRdb re-analyzed the 5' RACE reads; it lists each CDR3 protein once, without DNA. The table lists some 440,000 distinct CDR3 sequences. Sequenced material: blood T cells: a sorted CD56 or NKG2C T cell subset, CD4+ or CD8+ T cells, or bulk PBMC T cells (not recorded which). The source of these receptors is a woman between 45 and 65 years old in good health.

J is TRBJ1-4 and V is TRBV20-1; the D gene TCRdb calls, TRBD1, cannot be checked with no DNA. The CDR3 contains 15 residues. In germline, CDR1 is DFQATT, CDR2 SNEGSKA (reference sequence). The CDR3 region is CSARDSPTTNEKLFF.

The chain recombines TRBV15 with TRBJ1-2. This CDR3 has 14 amino acids. CDR1 is LNHNV and CDR2 is YYDKDF in the germline V gene (reference sequence). CDR3: CATSRENGGYGYTF.

The chain recombines TRBV11-1 with TRBJ1-2. The CDR3 has 13 amino acids. Germline-derived CDR1 and CDR2 are SGHAT and FQDESV (reference sequence). This CDR3 is CASSLEGIVGYTF.

The chain uses TRBV3-1 and TRBJ2-3; TCRdb outputs TRBD1, but without DNA this stays unchecked. The CDR3 spans 15 residues. Germline CDR1 is LGHDT and CDR2 is YNNKEL (reference sequence). This chain's CDR3 is CASSQEGTGTDTQYF.

This sequence joins TRBV20-1 and TRBJ2-7; the TCRdb call, TRBD1, lacks DNA for checking. The V gene's germline CDR1 is DFQATT and CDR2 SNEGSKA (reference sequence). The CDR3 length is 13 residues. The CDR3: CSAPGDLYYEQYF.

The rearrangement uses TRBV24-1 and TRBJ2-5; TCRdb proposes TRBD1, but this gene call is untestable without DNA. Germline-derived CDR1 and CDR2 are KGHDR and SFDVKD. The CDR3 spans 16 residues. The CDR3 here is CATSGTGWAFEETQYF.

The genes are TRBV5-1 and TRBJ2-1; TCRdb selects TRBD2, and the lack of DNA leaves this call unchecked. Germline V gene sequence: CDR1 SGHRS, CDR2 YFSETQ. This CDR3 has 16 amino acids. CDR3 residues: CASSLGLAGLDNEQFF.

V usage is TRBV15 and J usage is TRBJ2-7; TCRdb outputs TRBD1, but without DNA this stays unchecked. Germline V gene data show CDR1 as LNHNV and CDR2 as YYDKDF (reference sequence). The CDR3 loop spans 16 amino acids. CDR3 loop: CATSSLSAGKAYEQYF.

V is TRBV29-1 and J is TRBJ1-2. The CDR3 has 13 amino acids. Germline lookup yields CDR1 SQVTM and CDR2 ANQGSEA. The CDR3 region is CSVNQGPRTGYTF.

The chain carries TRBV5-6 and TRBJ2-1; without DNA, the TCRdb call of TRBD1 cannot be checked. CDR1 is SGHDT, CDR2 YYEEEE, per germline. This CDR3 has 11 residues. The CDR3 loop is CASSFGTEQFF.

V is TRBV7-9 and J is TRBJ2-1. The CDR3 has 13 residues. Germline V gene lookup returns CDR1 SEHNR and CDR2 FQNEAQ (reference sequence). The CDR3 spells CASSLGRLDEQFF.

The gene calls are TRBV24-1 and TRBJ2-3; TCRdb picks TRBD1, but there is no DNA to check that call. There are 12 residues in the CDR3. CDR1 KGHDR and CDR2 SFDVKD come from the germline V gene. The CDR3 sequence is CATSAGKDTQYF.

The rearrangement uses TRBV27 and TRBJ2-7; TCRdb reports TRBD1, a call that lacks DNA to check it against. This CDR3 is 13 amino acids long. Germline CDR1 MNHEY, CDR2 SMNVEV (reference sequence). This CDR3 reads CASSSRDKDEQYF.

The rearrangement joins TRBV5-1 to TRBJ1-6; the D call of TRBD1 rests on TCRdb alone, since no DNA is present to check it. The germline CDR1 and CDR2 sequences are SGHRS and YFSETQ. The length of the CDR3 is 15 residues. The CDR3 region is CASSSGTLINSPLHF.

V gene TRBV7-9 combines with J gene TRBJ2-7; no DNA is available, so the TRBD1 call from TCRdb remains unchecked. In germline, CDR1 is SEHNR, CDR2 FQNEAQ (reference sequence). This CDR3 has 17 amino acids. CDR3 amino acids: CASSLGVPSRYSYEQYF.

The chain is built from TRBV15 and TRBJ1-6. Germline V gene lookup returns CDR1 LNHNV and CDR2 YYDKDF (reference sequence). This CDR3 contains 14 residues. The CDR3 sequence is CATSRDIASSPLHF. Looking up the rest from reference TRBV15 and TRBJ1-6 gives the full variable domain: DAMVIQNPRYQVTQFGKPVTLSCSQTLNHNVMYWYQQKSSQAPKLLFHYYDKDFNNEADTPDNFQSRRPNTSFCFLDIRSPGLGDTAMYLCATSRDIASSPLHFGNGTRLTVT.

The chain carries TRBV12-3 or TRBV12-4 and TRBJ2-2; as DNA is missing, the TRBD2 call by TCRdb cannot be tested. The CDR3 runs to 15 residues. The CDR3 reads CASVYGGPGAGELFF.

This rearrangement joins TRBV10-3 to TRBJ2-1; the TRBD2 assignment by TCRdb is unverifiable without DNA. The CDR3 sequence is 14 residues long. Germline CDR1 reads ENHRY; CDR2 reads SYGVKD. The CDR3 loop reads CAISRASEGSEQFF.

The V gene is TRBV27, the J gene TRBJ2-7; TCRdb gives TRBD1 as the D gene, but with no DNA this cannot be confirmed. Germline loops: CDR1 MNHEY, CDR2 SMNVEV (reference sequence). The length of the CDR3 is 16 residues. The CDR3 here is CASSQLRGLTPYEQYF.

The chain carries TRBV2 and TRBJ1-1; TCRdb names TRBD1, which stays unverified in the absence of DNA. The CDR3 covers 12 residues. CDR1 and CDR2 (germline): SNHLY, FYNNEI. CDR3 amino acids: CASRDPGPGAFF.

The chain recombines TRBV19 with TRBJ1-1; there is no DNA to check the TCRdb D call of TRBD1. The CDR3 length is 13 residues. Germline lookup yields CDR1 LNHDA and CDR2 SQIVND (reference sequence). The CDR3 loop reads CASSNPQGTEAFF.